Listed below are T cell receptor beta chains from one sample, sequenced in a study of metastatic and nonmetastatic thyroid tumors. TCRdb re-processed the PCR reads through MiXCR. The sample holds tens of thousands of clones, roughly 18% seen once. Material for sequencing was adjacent normal tissue. Receptor source: a male donor with papillary thyroid cancer or a benign thyroid nodule (not recorded which). Some clones in this sample may be carry-over from other donors' samples. The CDR3 runs from the conserved cysteine through the conserved F or W. The D gene is left open where the match is weak. Clone size is given for some rows only: seen once, a few or many times, or a class if the clone is expanded.

>-|TRBV6-1|-|TRBJ1-4|15
CASSESWATNEKLSF
TGTGCCAGCAGTGAAAGCTGGGCAACTAATGAAAAACTGTCTTTT
>many|TRBV6-1|-|TRBJ1-1|14
CASAISGPNTEAFF
TGTGCCAGCGCAATATCCGGGCCAAACACTGAAGCTTTCTTT
>many|TRBV2|TRBD1|TRBJ1-5|14
CASRTGNGNQPQHF
TGTGCCAGCAGGACAGGGAACGGCAATCAGCCCCAGCATTTT
>few|TRBV6-5|TRBD2|TRBJ2-1|12
CAARASGGEQFF
TGTGCCGCTCGGGCTAGCGGGGGAGAACAGTTCTTC
>many|TRBV7-3|-|TRBJ2-5|14
CASSLTGLQETQYF
TGTGCCAGCAGCTTGACGGGACTTCAAGAGACCCAGTACTTC
>-|TRBV28|-|TRBJ2-7|15
CASSPSGTASYGQYF
TGTGCCAGCAGCCCGTCCGGGACCGCGTCCTACGGTCAGTACTTC
>medium-sized|TRBV7-2|-|TRBJ2-3|12
CASSSKTDTQYF
TGTGCCAGCAGCTCAAAGACAGATACGCAGTATTTT
>-|TRBV20-1|-|TRBJ2-1|14
CSAMMLDSYNEQFF
TGCAGTGCCATGATGCTGGACTCCTACAATGAGCAGTTCTTC
>-|TRBV6-2/TRBV6-3|-|TRBJ2-6|20
CASIPHDTGKGLSGSNVLTF
TGTGCCAGCATTCCCCATGACACAGGCAAAGGCCTCTCTGGGTCCAACGTCCTGACTTTC
>many|TRBV5-1|-|TRBJ2-2|14
CASSLVSASRELFF
TGCGCCAGCAGCTTGGTATCTGCGTCCAGGGAGCTGTTTTTT